This entry lists 21 T cell receptor beta chains sequenced from one sample in a study of vaccination effects on CD4 cells after COVID-19. With the ViraFEST assay, the study expanded antigen-specific CD4+ T cells using viral peptide pools, then sequenced them. At the end of more than 8 days of culture, CD4+ T cells were isolated. According to the study, vaccine recipients showed no prior SARS-CoV-2 infection and negative nucleocapsid antibodies. Their specific antigens are unknown. Only in-frame clones appear in the TCRdb table, and some are missing; sequencing was by immunoSEQ multiplex PCR. Seen here are about 25,000 clones, 70% to 75% observed once, and the top ten hold 5%. Material: CD4+ T cells from PBMCs cultured with SARS-CoV-2 spike peptides, obtained before COVID-19 vaccination. Every receptor here comes from a human donor who received a COVID-19 vaccine.

The chain carries TRBV7-2 and TRBJ1-2; D is undetermined. This CDR3 is 14 amino acids long. V was cut by 2 bases and J by 5 bases, with 12 bases left in between. In germline, CDR1 is SGHTA, CDR2 FQGNSA. The CDR3 coding sequence is TGTGCCAGCAGCTTAAACGGGCAGGTATATGGCTACACCTTC. It codes for CASSLNGQVYGYTF.

The V call is TRBV6-5, the J call TRBJ2-7; 13 bases are a match to TRBD2. The CDR3 spans 15 residues. Trimming removed 6 bases from V and 2 bases from J; junction bases left unmatched: 4. From germline, CDR1 is MNHEY and CDR2 SVGAGI. CDR3 DNA: TGTGCCAGCAGAGCCACTAGCGGGGGGGCCTACGAGCAGTACTTC. Translated, it gives CASRATSGGAYEQYF.

The V call is TRBV18, the J call TRBJ1-5, with a weak D call TRBD1 (5 bases). The V end was cut by 3 bases, the J end by 4 bases, with 7 bases between. Germline lookup yields CDR1 KGHSH and CDR2 LQKENI. The CDR3 is 13 residues long. CDR3 DNA sequence: TGTGCCAGCTCACCTGACAGAAATCAGCCCCAGCATTTT. The encoded protein is CASSPDRNQPQHF.

The chain recombines TRBV28 with TRBJ2-1; 7 nucleotides align to TRBD2. The CDR3 runs to 14 residues. Per germline, CDR1 MDHEN and CDR2 SYDVKM. V gave up 6 bases and J gave up 2 bases; unmatched junction bases: 4. DNA for the CDR3: TGTGCCAGCAGCTTAGCGGGTACCTACAATGAGCAGTTCTTC. It yields the protein CASSLAGTYNEQFF.

A few counts support this clone. This CDR3 is CASSQETGGPYEQYF. Here the CDR3 DNA reads TGCGCCAGCAGCCAAGAGACAGGGGGCCCCTACGAGCAGTACTTC. The V call is TRBV4-1, the J call TRBJ2-7; 10 bases align to TRBD1. V trimming: 0 bases; J trimming: 2 bases; junction bases outside the gene matches: 1. The CDR3 runs to 15 residues. Looked up from germline, CDR1 is MGHRA and CDR2 is YSYEKL.

This clone was counted between two and nine times. V gene TRBV2 combines with J gene TRBJ2-4, with 8 bases lining up with TRBD2. Looked up from germline, CDR1 is SNHLY and CDR2 is FYNNEI. This CDR3 has 12 residues. The junction had 10 bases not matched to a gene; V was cut back by 5 bases and J by 16 bases. The CDR3 DNA reads as TGTGCCAGCAGTACCGGGACTAGACATAGTTACTTC. Its protein product is CASSTGTRHSYF.

This chain's CDR3 is CASSLRQGARGYTF. In DNA, the CDR3 is TGTGCCAGCAGTCTCAGACAGGGGGCGAGAGGCTACACCTTC. The rearrangement uses TRBV6-5 and TRBJ1-2; 10 nucleotides agree with TRBD1. The CDR3 has 14 amino acids. Germline V gene sequence: CDR1 MNHEY, CDR2 SVGAGI. V shed 5 bases, J shed 8 bases, and the junction held 8 bases outside the gene matches.

This clone was observed a few times. CDR3 loop: CASRPTGSYEQYF. CDR3 bases: TGTGCCAGCAGGCCCACAGGCTCCTACGAGCAGTACTTC. The gene calls are TRBV25-1 and TRBJ2-7, with D possibly being TRBD1 (5 bases). The CDR3 has 13 residues. Germline V CDR1 and CDR2: MGHDK, SYGVNS. Trimming cost V 6 bases and J 0 bases, with 9 bases left between them.

In this sample, this clone turned up a few times. This rearrangement joins TRBV2 to TRBJ1-1; 7 bases agree with TRBD1. Losses at the gene ends were 7 bases for V and 1 base for J; bases not matched to a gene: 3. In germline, CDR1 is SNHLY, CDR2 FYNNEI. The CDR3 has 13 residues. This chain's CDR3 is CASTQGENTEAFF. The CDR3 bases are TGTGCCAGCACCCAGGGGGAGAACACTGAAGCTTTCTTT.

The rearrangement links TRBV2 to TRBJ2-7; D is unclear. Looked up from germline, CDR1 is SNHLY and CDR2 is FYNNEI. CDR3 length: 11 residues. Trimming removed 5 bases from V and 7 bases from J, with 9 bases in between. The DNA for the CDR3 is TGTGCCAGCAGTCCAGCTAAGGAGCAGTACTTC. As protein: CASSPAKEQYF.

This sequence joins TRBV3-1 (or the pseudogene TRBV3-2) and TRBJ1-5; D remains ambiguous. Trimming removed 4 bases at V and 0 bases at J, with 4 bases between. This CDR3 has 13 residues. From germline, CDR1 is LGHDT and CDR2 YNNKEL (reference sequence). DNA for the CDR3: TGTGCCAGCAGCCCAGATAGCAATCAGCCCCAGCATTTT. Translated, it gives CASSPDSNQPQHF.

The rearrangement uses TRBV29-1 and TRBJ1-2; 11 bases map to TRBD1. V trimming: 7 bases; J trimming: 4 bases; junction bases outside the gene matches: 11. The CDR3 covers 15 residues. Germline V gene sequence: CDR1 SQVTM, CDR2 ANQGSEA. The DNA of the CDR3 is TGCAGCGCGACTCCCGGGACAGGGGGAAGCTATGGCTACACCTTC. It is translated as CSATPGTGGSYGYTF.

V gene TRBV9 combines with J gene TRBJ2-3; D possibly uses TRBD1 or TRBD2 (7 bases each). V was shortened by 7 bases and J by 4 bases, with 16 bases between the two germline ends. The CDR3 is made up of 14 amino acids. The germline V gene has CDR1 SGDLS and CDR2 YYNGEE. The CDR3 sequence is CASARGGVADTQYF. DNA of the CDR3: TGTGCCAGCGCCAGGGGGGGGGTCGCAGATACGCAGTATTTT. Drawing the rest from reference TRBV9 and TRBJ2-3, the complete variable domain is DSGVTQTPKHLITATGQRVTLRCSPRSGDLSVYWYQQSLDQGLQFLIQYYNGEERAKGNILERFSAQQFPDLHSELNLSSLELGDSALYFCASARGGVADTQYFGPGTRLTVL.

V and J are TRBV5-1 and TRBJ1-1; the D is unclear. Trimming stripped 0 bases from V and 1 base from J, with 7 bases between. In germline, CDR1 is SGHRS, CDR2 YFSETQ. The CDR3 covers 14 residues. DNA for the CDR3: TGCGCCAGCAGCTTGGCTACGGCGAACACTGAAGCTTTCTTT. As protein: CASSLATANTEAFF.

This chain joins TRBV20-1 and TRBJ2-4, with 12 bases matching TRBD2. This CDR3 has 18 residues. CDR1 is DFQATT, CDR2 SNEGSKA, per germline (reference sequence). Germline trimming cut 3 bases from V and 0 bases from J; bases unmatched to any gene: 9. The CDR3 reads CSASRSSGGGLAKNIQYF. In nucleotides, the CDR3 is TGCAGTGCTAGTAGGTCTAGCGGGGGGGGATTAGCCAAAAACATTCAGTACTTC.

The CDR3: CASSFGGVMRNTEAFF. As DNA, the CDR3 is TGTGCCAGCTCTTTTGGCGGAGTTATGAGGAACACTGAAGCTTTCTTT. The chain links TRBV18 to TRBJ1-1, with unresolved D. CDR3 length equals 16 residues. Germline lookup yields CDR1 KGHSH and CDR2 LQKENI. Trimming removed 6 bases at V and 1 base at J, with 18 bases between.

For this clone: Other DNA sequences from this sample encode an identical CDR3 as well. V gene TRBV5-4 combines with J gene TRBJ1-2; 10 bases agree with TRBD1. The V gene end was trimmed by 5 bases and the J gene end by 5 bases; junction bases not matched to a gene: 6. CDR1 SGHNT and CDR2 YYREEE come from the germline V gene (reference sequence). The CDR3 is 14 residues long. This CDR3 is CASSPGTGDYGYTF. The DNA for the CDR3 is TGTGCCAGCAGTCCCGGGACAGGGGATTATGGCTACACCTTC.

V gene TRBV11-3 combines with J gene TRBJ2-1; 12 bases are shared with TRBD2. J lost 5 bases, V lost 1 base, and 0 bases had no gene match. The CDR3 sequence is 15 residues long. Germline V CDR1 and CDR2: SGHNT, YENEEA. In DNA form, the CDR3 reads TGTGCCAGCAGCTTAGGACTAGCGGGGGACAATGAGCAGTTCTTC. Translated: CASSLGLAGDNEQFF.

The V call is TRBV2, the J call TRBJ2-5, with 10 nucleotides matching TRBD1. The germline CDR1 and CDR2 sequences are SNHLY and FYNNEI. The CDR3 extends over 20 amino acids. V shed 3 bases and J 1 base; nucleotides not matched to a gene: 17. CDR3 coding DNA: TGTGCCAGCAGTGATTCTTATAAGGGACAGGGGTGGACGATCCAAGAGACCCAGTACTTC. Amino acid sequence: CASSDSYKGQGWTIQETQYF.

V is TRBV10-1 and J is TRBJ1-1; D is undetermined. V lost 4 bases and J lost 3, with 9 bases in between. Germline CDR1 is WNHNN and CDR2 is SYGVQD (reference sequence). This CDR3 comprises 13 residues. CDR3 in amino acids: CASSGEQYTEAFF. As DNA, the CDR3 is TGCGCCAGCAGTGGGGAACAGTACACTGAAGCTTTCTTT.

Here the CDR3 DNA reads TGTGCCAGCAGCGTAGGGACAGGGAGCATTGACAATGAGCAGTTCTTC. The encoded protein is CASSVGTGSIDNEQFF. This sequence joins TRBV7-7 and TRBJ2-1, with 9 bases that match TRBD1. Germline-derived CDR1 and CDR2 are SSHAT and FNYEAQ (reference sequence). This CDR3 is built from 16 residues. Trimming took 5 bases from V and 5 from J; bases not matched to a gene: 10. Using reference TRBV7-7 and TRBJ2-1 for the parts outside the CDR3, the full variable domain is GAGVSQSPRYKVTKRGQDVTLRCDPISSHATLYWYQQALGQGPEFLTYFNYEAQPDKSGLPSDRFSAERPEGSISTLTIQRTEQRDSAMYRCASSVGTGSIDNEQFFGPGTRLTVL.